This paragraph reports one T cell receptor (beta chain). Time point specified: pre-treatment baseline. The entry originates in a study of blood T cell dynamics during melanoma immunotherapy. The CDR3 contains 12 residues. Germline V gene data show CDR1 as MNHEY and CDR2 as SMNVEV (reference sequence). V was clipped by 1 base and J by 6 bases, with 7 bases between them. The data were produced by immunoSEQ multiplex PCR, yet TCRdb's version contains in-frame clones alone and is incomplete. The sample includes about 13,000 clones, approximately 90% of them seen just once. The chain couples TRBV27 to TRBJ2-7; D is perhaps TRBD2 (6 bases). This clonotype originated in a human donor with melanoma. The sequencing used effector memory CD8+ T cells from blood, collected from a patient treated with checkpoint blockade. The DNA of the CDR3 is TGTGCCAGCAGTTTATTGGGGGGCGAGCAGTACTTC. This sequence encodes CASSLLGGEQYF.